The rows below give T cell receptor beta chains drawn from one sample of a study of T cell repertoires in cytomegalovirus infection. No antigen is known for these receptors. TCRdb recomputed calls from the reads with MiXCR, one row per CDR3 protein. This repertoire shows fewer than 900,000 distinct CDR3 sequences, about 27% found once; its top ten account for less than 15%. The sample in question was cultured CD8+ T cells from PBMCs, obtained from culture after CMV antigen stimulation. All receptors derive from a human donor in good health (CMV status not recorded). Some clones in this sample may be carry-over from other donors' samples. The CDR3 runs from the conserved cysteine through the conserved F or W. D genes are given only for firm matches. Where a row states a size, it is once, few, many or the class of an expanded clone; other rows omit it.

V	size	J	D	DNA	CDR3
TRBV27	few	TRBJ2-3	.	TGTGCCAGCAGTCAGTCCCCCCAGGGCACAGATACGCAGTATTTT	CASSQSPQGTDTQYF
TRBV29-1	.	TRBJ1-2	.	TGCAGCGTTGAAGTAGTAAACAGGATCTACACCTTC	CSVEVVNRIYTF
TRBV6-2/TRBV6-3	.	TRBJ2-2	TRBD2	TGTGCCAGCAGTCCATTCATTCTAGCGGGGGCGAACACCGGGGAGCTGTTTTTT	CASSPFILAGANTGELFF
TRBV12-5	few	TRBJ1-5	.	TGTGCTAGTGGTTTAACTTCCGGACGCAATCAGCCCCAGCATTTT	CASGLTSGRNQPQHF
TRBV20-1	.	TRBJ2-7	.	TGCAGTGCTAGAGATCTTGATAGGGATCCGCGCGAGCAGTACTTC	CSARDLDRDPREQYF
TRBV29-1	.	TRBJ2-2	TRBD1	TGCAGCGTTGAAGGACAGGGGAGACTCACCGGGGAGCTGTTTTTT	CSVEGQGRLTGELFF
TRBV24-1	.	TRBJ1-1	.	TGTGCCACCAGTGATTTGGCCAGGCCGGCTTTCTTT	CATSDLARPAFF
TRBV2	few	TRBJ1-5	.	TGTGCCAGCAGTGACCTGGGGGACTACGGCAATCAGCCCCAGCATTTT	CASSDLGDYGNQPQHF
TRBV2	.	TRBJ2-4	.	TGTGCCAGCAGTGAAGGGAAGGTAGCCAAAAACATTCAGTACTTC	CASSEGKVAKNIQYF
TRBV7-2	few	TRBJ2-3	TRBD1	TGTGCCAGCAGCGACCGGGACAGCGTCACAGATACGCAGTATTTT	CASSDRDSVTDTQYF
TRBV2	.	TRBJ2-3	.	TGTGCCAGCAGTGAAGCGTCGGACGGACCGTCTATGCTTGGGCAGTATTTT	CASSEASDGPSMLGQYF
TRBV10-3	.	TRBJ1-4	.	TGTGCCATCAGTGAGTCAGGGGAGGCTAATGAAAAACTGTTTTTT	CAISESGEANEKLFF
TRBV10-1	.	TRBJ1-1	.	TGCGCCAGCAGTGCAAACGGTCCTGAAGCTTTCTTT	CASSANGPEAFF
TRBV7-9	many	TRBJ1-1	.	TGTGCCAGCAGCTCCGGGACACTGAACACTGAAGCTTTCTTT	CASSSGTLNTEAFF
TRBV27	.	TRBJ2-1	.	TGTGCCAGCAGTTTATATGCCGGGGGGCTTAGTTATGGTGAGCAGTTCTTC	CASSLYAGGLSYGEQFF
TRBV6-6	.	TRBJ1-5	.	TGTGCCAGCAGTTTGGGAATAGGTTCCAATCAGCCCCAGCATTTT	CASSLGIGSNQPQHF
TRBV20-1	few	TRBJ2-2	.	TGCAGTGCTAGAGTCCAGGGCGGATCAAAGGCCGGGGAGCTGTTTTTT	CSARVQGGSKAGELFF
TRBV7-2	.	TRBJ1-2	.	TGTGCCAGCAGCCAAAGGACGTACGGGACGTATGGCTACACCTTC	CASSQRTYGTYGYTF
TRBV20-1	many	TRBJ2-1	TRBD1	TGCAGTGCTAGCATACCGGGACAGGGGCTCTACAATGAGCAGTTCTTC	CSASIPGQGLYNEQFF
TRBV7-8	.	TRBJ2-7	.	TGTGCCAGCAGCTTAAGCGCGGGACTGTCCTACGAGCAGTACTTC	CASSLSAGLSYEQYF
TRBV5-8	.	TRBJ2-4	.	TGTGCCAGCAGCTTGGCCGGGCTAGCCCGACTAGCCAAAAACATTCAGTACTTC	CASSLAGLARLAKNIQYF
TRBV6-2/TRBV6-3	.	TRBJ2-5	.	TGTGCCAGCAGTTACGCGACACCTGGAGAGACCCAGTACTTC	CASSYATPGETQYF
TRBV12-3/TRBV12-4	.	TRBJ2-1	TRBD2	TGTGCCAGCAGCCCAGGACTAGCGGTATTAAATGAGCAGTTCTTC	CASSPGLAVLNEQFF
TRBV19	.	TRBJ1-5	.	TGTGCCAGCGAACGGGGACTTAGCAATCAGCCCCAGCATTTT	CASERGLSNQPQHF
TRBV7-2	many	TRBJ2-3	.	TGTGCCAGCAGCTTAGAGGGCGACCCTGGGGATACGCAGTATTTT	CASSLEGDPGDTQYF
TRBV6-5	.	TRBJ1-5	TRBD1	TGTGCCAGCACGGCGGGGACAGGGGGCCTTTATAGCAATCAGCCCCAGCATTTT	CASTAGTGGLYSNQPQHF
TRBV7-8	few	TRBJ1-2	TRBD1	TGTGCCAGCAGCTTTTCGGACAGGGGGCTTGGCTACACCTTC	CASSFSDRGLGYTF
TRBV7-6	.	TRBJ2-2	TRBD1	TGTGCCAGCAGCTACGCGTCCGGGACAGGGGACGCCGGGGAGCTGTTTTTT	CASSYASGTGDAGELFF
TRBV9	.	TRBJ1-1	.	TGTGCCAGCAGCGTCGATTGGGGACGGACGACTGAAGCTTTCTTT	CASSVDWGRTTEAFF
TRBV6-2/TRBV6-3	.	TRBJ1-6	TRBD1	TGTGCCAGCAGCCTCCCCGGACAGGGACGTTCACCCCTCCACTTT	CASSLPGQGRSPLHF
TRBV6-2/TRBV6-3	.	TRBJ2-1	TRBD2	TGTGCCAGCACCCCCGGTGCGGGGGGCTACAATGAGCAGTTCTTC	CASTPGAGGYNEQFF
TRBV27	.	TRBJ2-7	TRBD2	TGTGCCAGCAGTCCTACTAGCGGGGTCCGAGAGCAGTACTTC	CASSPTSGVREQYF
TRBV5-6	.	TRBJ2-1	.	TGTGCCAGCAGCTCGGGCAGAATATACAATGAGCAGTTCTTC	CASSSGRIYNEQFF
TRBV28	many	TRBJ2-5	.	TGTGCCAGCAGTTTAAGGGGACTCCTCCAAGAGACCCAGTACTTC	CASSLRGLLQETQYF
TRBV20-1	few	TRBJ1-1	.	TGCAGTGCAAAGGGAGCTTTCTTT	CSAKGAFF
TRBV3-1	.	TRBJ2-5	TRBD1	TGTGCCACCATGGACAGGGGCCCGGGGGAGACCCAGTACTTC	CATMDRGPGETQYF
TRBV6-2/TRBV6-3	few	TRBJ2-5	.	TGTGCCAGCAGTTACCTTGCGAGGGCAGAGACCCAGTACTTC	CASSYLARAETQYF
TRBV7-2	many	TRBJ2-5	.	TGTGCCAGCACTCTTATTAGCGTGCCGGGGGAGACCCAGTACTTC	CASTLISVPGETQYF
TRBV10-3	few	TRBJ1-2	TRBD1	TGTGCCATCAGTGAGTCCGGACAGGGGAACTATGGCTACACCTTC	CAISESGQGNYGYTF
TRBV9	once	TRBJ1-2	.	TGTGCCAGCAGCACCCCTTCAGGGGAAGGAGGTTGGAACAACTATGGCTACACCTTC	CASSTPSGEGGWNNYGYTF
TRBV13	.	TRBJ1-5	TRBD1	TGTGCCAGCAGCTCATACAGGGGAAGTCAGCCCCAGCATTTT	CASSSYRGSQPQHF
TRBV6-2/TRBV6-3	few	TRBJ1-1	TRBD1	TGTGCCAGCAGTTCACAGGGGCACACTGAAGCTTTCTTT	CASSSQGHTEAFF
TRBV29-1	.	TRBJ1-1	.	TGCAGCGTTGGGGGCCAGGAGAACACTGAAGCTTTCTTT	CSVGGQENTEAFF
TRBV7-8	few	TRBJ2-2	TRBD2	TGTGCCAGCAGCTGGCCGCGGGGGGCCTCCAGCGCCGGGGAGCTGTTTTTT	CASSWPRGASSAGELFF
TRBV11-2	few	TRBJ2-5	.	TGTGCCAGCAGTCTTTCCGTACTGGGTGAGACCCAGTACTTC	CASSLSVLGETQYF
TRBV6-1	few	TRBJ1-5	.	TGTGCCAGCAGTGGACTTTATAGCAATCAGCCCCAGCATTTT	CASSGLYSNQPQHF
TRBV5-1	few	TRBJ1-2	TRBD1	TGCGCCAGCAGCCGAGACAGGGGAAGCGGCTACACCTTC	CASSRDRGSGYTF
TRBV7-2	many	TRBJ2-7	.	TGTGCCAGCAGCCCGCCCCCCGGGGAGCAGTACTTC	CASSPPPGEQYF
TRBV7-9	.	TRBJ1-3	.	TGTGCCAGCAGGGGACGGGAGAGCTCTGGAAACACCATATATTTT	CASRGRESSGNTIYF
TRBV6-2/TRBV6-3	many	TRBJ1-2	TRBD1	TGTGCCAGCAGCCGGGGACAGTCCTATGGCTACACCTTC	CASSRGQSYGYTF
TRBV19	.	TRBJ1-1	TRBD1	TGTGCCAGTAGCCACTCGACAGGGGGGATCACTGAAGCTTTCTTT	CASSHSTGGITEAFF
TRBV5-4	few	TRBJ2-3	.	TGTGCCAGCAGCATCGTTCTCACAGATACGCAGTATTTT	CASSIVLTDTQYF
TRBV7-9	.	TRBJ1-2	TRBD1	TGTGCCAGCAGCGATACAGGGGGCGCTAATACTAACTATGGCTACACCTTC	CASSDTGGANTNYGYTF
TRBV3-1	few	TRBJ2-1	.	TGTGCCAGCAGCCCCCTCAAGACCAATGAGCAGTTCTTC	CASSPLKTNEQFF
TRBV6-2/TRBV6-3	.	TRBJ2-1	TRBD2	TGTGCCAGCAGGCTGCGGGGGGGCGGCGTTAATGAGCAGTTCTTC	CASRLRGGGVNEQFF
TRBV7-9	many	TRBJ1-1	.	TGTGCCAGCAGCTTAGACAGGGTGAACACTGAAGCTTTCTTT	CASSLDRVNTEAFF
TRBV5-1	many	TRBJ1-1	.	TGCGCCAGCAGCTTGGTCGGGGGGCGAACTGAAGCTTTCTTT	CASSLVGGRTEAFF
TRBV7-9	.	TRBJ1-2	.	TGTGCCAGCAGCGCCGCGAGAGGCTACACCTTC	CASSAARGYTF
TRBV20-1	.	TRBJ1-1	.	TGCAGTGCGCCGACAAGGGCTGAAGCTTTCTTT	CSAPTRAEAFF